Listed here is a single TCR beta chain. Its target is unknown. Vbeta (60) and Jbeta (13) primers were used in the PCR. In the authors' workflow: As a later analysis found, there were 78 million or so unique TCR beta chains, of which approximately 10 million were shared. Assay used: immunoSEQ multiplex PCR; TCRdb lists only in-frame clones, some missing. For V, J and clone size, that table is used; D and trimming come from the DNA. The data hold 150,000 or so clones, with 65% to 90% observed a single time. This entry belongs to a study of cytomegalovirus exposure and HLA in healthy donors. Findings and limits, study-wide: Equally common other TCR beta chains were less clonally expanded than HLA-associated ones, a later analysis found. Presence/absence analyses rested on an assumption that sequencing depth was roughly uniform across donors. Later analysis showed most CMV-associated TCR beta chains appearing HLA-restricted.

The V and J ends lost 2 bases and 6 bases respectively, with 10 bases between them. The germline V gene has CDR1 MNHNY and CDR2 SVGAGI (reference sequence). The CDR3 is made up of 13 amino acids. The sequenced sample consisted of PBMCs. The receptor's source is a woman under 30 in good health and CMV-seronegative. The chain recombines TRBV6-6 with TRBJ1-1; D unclear. In nucleotides, the CDR3 is TGTGCCAGCAGTTACGAGGGTCAGTCTGAAGCTTTCTTT. Encoded protein: CASSYEGQSEAFF.